This TCR beta chain is from a study of OX40 agonist ivuxolimab in advanced cancers. For the study in its entirety: Ivuxolimab was an agonistic, fully human IgG2 monoclonal antibody directed against OX40 (CD134), a costimulatory receptor. Intravenous ivuxolimab was administered to patients every 2 weeks at six dose levels: 0.01, 0.1, 0.3, 1.5, 3 and 10 mg/kg. Of the 50 to 55 patients in dose escalation, about 20 had hepatocellular carcinoma, around 15 had melanoma, 9 had renal cell carcinoma and 9 had head and neck cancer. In the dose-escalation cohort, more than 80% of patients were male, and the mean age was approximately 60 years with a range of roughly 20 to 79. Prior anti-PD-1, anti-PD-L1 or anti-CTLA-4 therapy was permitted, and checkpoint inhibitors had been received by around 39% of dose-escalation patients. Partial responses were achieved by three dose-escalation patients, of whom one had hepatocellular carcinoma and two had cutaneous melanoma. The point of sequencing TCRbeta in the periphery was to test whether ivuxolimab changed TCR sequence diversity and drove clonal T-cell expansion. The paper describes the monotherapy dose-escalation part (N of about 52 patients) of the phase I trial of ivuxolimab. The investigation overall reported the following: At doses from 0.1 to 3.0 mg/kg, clonal expansion was seen in both CD4+ and CD8+ blood T cells between baseline and week 6. In partial responders in the 0.1-3.0 mg/kg groups, normalized peripheral clonal expansion was found to be among the lowest, especially among CD8+ T cells. The antigen specificity of the clonally expanded peripheral T cells was not determined. After ivuxolimab, expanded clones were on average more numerous among CD8+ T cells than among CD4+ T cells. Low levels of normalized T-cell clonal expansion were also shown by some nonresponding patients.

As to this clone: Its antigen remains undetermined. No much larger clone is present one base from it, and per-base qualities are unavailable.

The CDR1 and CDR2 encoded by the germline V gene are MNHNS and SASEGT. Inclusive of the bounding cysteine and phenylalanine, the CDR3 is 13 residues long. The only DNA kept is the CDR3, 39 bases in frame from the first base. V loses 7 bases of germline sequence and J loses 1 base, and the interval between the two ends is 10 bases. Genomic DNA was extracted from sorted cells for sequencing of the TCRbeta CDR3 region. The immunoSEQ Assay was used for sequencing of TCRbeta CDR3 regions. This is the immuneACCESS table as TCRdb keeps it, with only in-frame sequences that have V and J called. A part of the clones is gone; compared with another copy, unresolved V genes explain less than half, and the rest is unexplained. Present in this sample are about 95,000 clones, 85% to 90% of which were seen just once. Jointly, the top ten make up approximately 0.35% of the sample. The trial excluded patients who had a history of autoimmune disease or were on systemic immunosuppression. Peripheral blood for TCR sequencing was collected from all dose cohorts at baseline, on cycle 4 day 1, and on cycle 7 day 1. The samples were taken from a phase I, first-in-human, multicenter, open-label dose-escalation trial of ivuxolimab. Adults with locally advanced or metastatic melanoma, renal cell carcinoma, hepatocellular carcinoma or head and neck squamous cell carcinoma were enrolled in the trial. Before TCR sequencing, CD4+ and CD8+ T cells were separately sorted from peripheral blood.

The sample was CD4+ or CD8+ T cells sorted from blood, taken in a trial of the OX40 agonist ivuxolimab. The chain employs TRBV6-1 and TRBJ1-2; the D gene assignment is ambiguous. The sequence was collected from an adult with an advanced solid tumor such as melanoma, head and neck, liver or kidney cancer. CDR3 sequence: CASNSPDNYGYTF. The DNA is as follows: TGTGCCAGCAATAGTCCAGATAACTATGGCTACACCTTC.